This T cell receptor (beta chain) was documented in a study of fetal regulatory T cell absence and autoimmunity. CDR1 and CDR2 from the germline V gene are SEHNR and FQNEAQ (reference sequence). Trimming removed 1 base from V and 2 bases from J, with 9 bases in between. There are 14 residues in the CDR3. Study results and limitations: Pancreas and cord blood did not differ much in TRB family usage.

Only a few counts were recorded for this clone. Its target is not known. Sequencing was performed with immunoSEQ multiplex PCR; in TCRdb, only in-frame clones are kept and a portion is missing. The table has about 95,000 clones, 60% to 80% seen once. This sequence originates from a male donor with IPEX syndrome. The sequencing sample was made of pancreas tissue. The chain couples TRBV7-9 to TRBJ2-7, with D hard to call. For the CDR3, the DNA is TGTGCCAGCAGCTTAGAAGGGCTCCCCTACGAGCAGTACTTC. Translating it yields CASSLEGLPYEQYF.